This is a list of T cell receptor beta chains from one sample in a study of blood T cell repertoires in COVID-19. Some clones are missing from TCRdb's copy, which holds only in-frame ones; the method was immunoSEQ multiplex PCR. Of hundreds of thousands of clones listed, more than 75% are singletons. Sequenced sample: peripheral blood. The receptor source for this set is a woman aged 55 to 70 with COVID-19, enrolled during active disease. Both conserved end residues are part of each CDR3. The D gene is left open where the match is weak. Clone size, where shown, is once, few, many, or a class for clones that have expanded.

clone_size	j_call	v_call	d_call	cdr3_aa	cdr3_nt
NA	TRBJ1-1	TRBV18	NA	CASSPPGGLGAEAFF	TGTGCCAGCTCACCACCGGGGGGTCTCGGGGCTGAAGCTTTCTTT
NA	TRBJ1-1	TRBV4-1	NA	CASSQEDLANTEAFF	TGCGCCAGCAGCCAAGAAGATCTAGCGAACACTGAAGCTTTCTTT
NA	TRBJ1-2	TRBV3-1/TRBV3-2	TRBD1	CASSQEGQGNYGYTF	TGTGCCAGCAGCCAAGAGGGACAGGGGAACTATGGCTACACCTTC
NA	TRBJ2-7	TRBV2	TRBD2	CASSSGGPLTYEQYF	TGTGCCAGTTCTAGCGGGGGCCCTCTAACTTACGAGCAGTACTTC
NA	TRBJ2-7	TRBV5-1	NA	CASSTRRSHEQYF	TGCGCCAGCAGCACTAGGAGATCCCACGAGCAGTACTTC
NA	TRBJ1-1	TRBV7-9	NA	CASSLSAATEAFF	TGTGCCAGCAGCTTATCCGCGGCGACTGAAGCTTTCTTT
NA	TRBJ2-1	TRBV3-1/TRBV3-2	TRBD2	CASSHGLAGGNEQFF	TGTGCCAGCAGCCACGGTCTAGCGGGGGGAAATGAGCAGTTCTTC
few	TRBJ1-3	TRBV5-1	NA	CASSLDYGTIYF	TGCGCCAGCAGCTTGGACTATGGCACCATATATTTT
NA	TRBJ1-2	TRBV6-5	NA	CASSFVGSVSYGYTF	TGTGCCAGCAGTTTTGTTGGGAGCGTATCCTATGGCTACACCTTC
NA	TRBJ1-1	TRBV2	NA	CASSGANTEAFF	TGTGCCAGCAGTGGGGCAAACACTGAAGCTTTCTTT
NA	TRBJ1-5	TRBV7-8	TRBD1	CASSQAGTGYSNQPQHF	TGTGCCAGCAGCCAAGCCGGGACAGGGTATAGCAATCAGCCCCAGCATTTT
NA	TRBJ2-5	TRBV5-1	TRBD2	CASASGGVGETQYF	TGCGCCAGCGCAAGCGGGGGGGTAGGAGAGACCCAGTACTTC
NA	TRBJ1-2	TRBV7-9	TRBD1	CASSRVPGQAYYGYTF	TGTGCCAGCAGCCGGGTTCCGGGACAGGCCTACTATGGCTACACCTTC
NA	TRBJ2-7	TRBV3-1/TRBV3-2	TRBD2	CASSHHTGTSSEQYF	TGTGCCAGCAGCCACCACACCGGGACTAGCAGCGAGCAGTACTTC
NA	TRBJ1-6	TRBV2	TRBD1	CASSVLDREVSPLHF	TGTGCCAGCAGTGTTTTAGACAGGGAGGTTTCACCCCTCCACTTT
NA	TRBJ2-1	TRBV7-2	TRBD2	CASSPGWGAGGNEQFF	TGTGCCAGCAGCCCCGGTTGGGGAGCGGGGGGCAATGAGCAGTTCTTC
NA	TRBJ2-3	TRBV7-3	NA	CASSSNRGTDTQYF	TGTGCCAGCAGCTCAAACCGGGGCACAGATACGCAGTATTTT
NA	TRBJ1-5	TRBV2	TRBD1	CASTPGQGRLAQHF	TGTGCCAGCACTCCGGGACAGGGAAGGTTGGCCCAGCATTTT
NA	TRBJ1-3	TRBV6-5	NA	CASSLGARGNTIYF	TGTGCCAGCAGTTTAGGGGCGCGCGGAAACACCATATATTTT
NA	TRBJ1-1	TRBV7-3	NA	CASSLSPWTVVNTEAFF	TGTGCCAGCAGCTTATCCCCCTGGACAGTAGTGAACACTGAAGCTTTCTTT
NA	TRBJ1-4	TRBV23-1	NA	CASSQSPDRLAGAFNEKLFF	TGCGCCAGCAGTCAATCCCCAGACCGCCTAGCAGGGGCGTTTAATGAAAAACTGTTTTTT
many	TRBJ2-1	TRBV6-5	TRBD2	CASSYSTSSDEQFF	TGTGCCAGCAGTTACTCGACTAGCAGCGATGAGCAGTTCTTC
NA	TRBJ1-2	TRBV6-6	NA	CASSYSRGGANYGYTF	TGTGCCAGCAGTTACTCCCGGGGAGGGGCTAACTATGGCTACACCTTC
NA	TRBJ1-1	TRBV18	TRBD1	CASSRLLTGGGTEAFF	TGTGCCAGCTCGCGTCTACTGACAGGGGGCGGCACTGAAGCTTTCTTT
few	TRBJ1-6	TRBV7-2	NA	CASSLARDANSPLHF	TGTGCCAGCAGCTTAGCGCGGGATGCGAATTCACCCCTCCACTTT
once	TRBJ1-2	TRBV9	NA	CASSALHDGRRVSYGYTF	TGTGCCAGCAGCGCCCTCCACGATGGTAGGAGGGTTTCCTATGGCTACACCTTC
NA	TRBJ1-2	TRBV5-6	TRBD1	CASSVKTGVYGYTF	TGTGCCAGCAGCGTTAAGACAGGGGTCTATGGCTACACCTTC
NA	TRBJ1-2	TRBV6-5	NA	CASSYRDTNYGYTF	TGTGCCAGCAGTTACAGGGACACTAACTATGGCTACACCTTC
NA	TRBJ1-1	TRBV5-4	NA	CASNFGSSRGYTEAFF	TGTGCCAGCAACTTTGGGTCGAGCAGGGGATACACTGAAGCTTTCTTT
NA	TRBJ2-7	TRBV30	TRBD1	CAWCRGTGDYEQYF	TGTGCCTGGTGCCGAGGGACAGGGGACTACGAGCAGTACTTC
NA	TRBJ2-5	TRBV5-6	NA	CASSGARTVKETQYF	TGTGCCAGCAGCGGAGCCCGGACAGTGAAAGAGACCCAGTACTTC
NA	TRBJ2-5	TRBV7-9	NA	CASSLGVTQYF	TGTGCCAGCAGCTTAGGAGTGACCCAGTACTTC
few	TRBJ1-6	TRBV19	NA	CASSLPPITADSKGSTLHF	TGTGCCAGTAGTCTGCCCCCAATCACCGCGGACTCAAAGGGTTCCACCCTCCACTTT
NA	TRBJ1-2	TRBV28	NA	CASRSSGYGYTF	TGTGCCAGCAGGAGTAGCGGCTATGGCTACACCTTC
NA	TRBJ2-5	TRBV5-8	TRBD2	CASSEGNSGGGYGETQYF	TGTGCCAGCTCAGAGGGGAATAGCGGGGGAGGATACGGAGAGACCCAGTACTTC
once	TRBJ1-4	TRBV29-1	TRBD1	CSVVTGANEKLFF	TGCAGCGTTGTGACAGGGGCGAATGAAAAACTGTTTTTT
NA	TRBJ1-1	TRBV28	TRBD1	CASKEQGRGTEAFF	TGTGCCAGCAAAGAACAGGGGAGAGGGACTGAAGCTTTCTTT
NA	TRBJ1-4	TRBV15	NA	CATSRVQNEKLFF	TGTGCCACCAGCAGAGTACAGAATGAAAAACTGTTTTTT
once	TRBJ1-4	TRBV5-1	NA	CASSLEPSSEKLFF	TGCGCCAGCAGCTTGGAGCCGTCGTCTGAAAAACTGTTTTTT
NA	TRBJ2-5	TRBV12-3/TRBV12-4	NA	CASSSQGVETQYF	TGTGCCAGCAGTTCCCAAGGGGTTGAGACCCAGTACTTC